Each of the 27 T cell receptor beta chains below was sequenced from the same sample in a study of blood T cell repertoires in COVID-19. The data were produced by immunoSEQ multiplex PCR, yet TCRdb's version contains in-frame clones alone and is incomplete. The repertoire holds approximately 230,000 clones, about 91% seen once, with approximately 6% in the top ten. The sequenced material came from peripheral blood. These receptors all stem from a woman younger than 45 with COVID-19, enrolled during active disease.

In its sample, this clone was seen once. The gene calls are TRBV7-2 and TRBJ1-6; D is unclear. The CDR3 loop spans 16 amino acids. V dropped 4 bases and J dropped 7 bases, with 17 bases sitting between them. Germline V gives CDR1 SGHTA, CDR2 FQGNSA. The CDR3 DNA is TGTGCCAGCAGCTCGTTAACCGGGATTGTAAATTCACCCCTCCACTTT. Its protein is CASSSLTGIVNSPLHF.

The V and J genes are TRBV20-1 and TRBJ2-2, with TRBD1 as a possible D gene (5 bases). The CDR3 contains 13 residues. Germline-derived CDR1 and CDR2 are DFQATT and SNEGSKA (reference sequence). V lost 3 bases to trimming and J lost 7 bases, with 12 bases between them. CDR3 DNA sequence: TGCAGTGCTAGTAGGCAGGGCGGCGGGGAGCTGTTTTTT. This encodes CSASRQGGGELFF.

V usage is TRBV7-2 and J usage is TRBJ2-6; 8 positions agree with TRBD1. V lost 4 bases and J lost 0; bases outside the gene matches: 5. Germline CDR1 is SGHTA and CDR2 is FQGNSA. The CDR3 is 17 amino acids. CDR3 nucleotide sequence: TGTGCCAGCAGCTGGGCAGGGGGCCTCTCTGGGGCCAACGTCCTGACTTTC. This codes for CASSWAGGLSGANVLTF.

CDR3 amino acids: CATRRGNTEAFF. The CDR3 region has the DNA TGTGCCACGCGTCGGGGGAACACTGAAGCTTTCTTT. The chain uses TRBV19 and TRBJ1-1; D is unresolved. This CDR3 has 12 amino acids. V gave up 10 bases and J gave up 1 base, with 10 bases separating them. The germline gives CDR1 LNHDA, CDR2 SQIVND (reference sequence). The whole variable domain, filled in from reference TRBV19 and TRBJ1-1, reads DGGITQSPKYLFRKEGQNVTLSCEQNLNHDAMYWYRQDPGQGLRLIYYSQIVNDFQKGDIAEGYSVSREKKESFPLTVTSAQKNPTAFYLCATRRGNTEAFFGQGTRLTVV.

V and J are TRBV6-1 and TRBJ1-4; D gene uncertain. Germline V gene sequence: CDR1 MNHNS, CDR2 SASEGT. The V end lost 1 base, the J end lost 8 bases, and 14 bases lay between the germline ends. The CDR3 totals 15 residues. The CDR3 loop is CASSEEKGALEKLFF. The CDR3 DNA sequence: TGTGCCAGCAGTGAAGAGAAGGGAGCCCTAGAAAAACTGTTTTTT.

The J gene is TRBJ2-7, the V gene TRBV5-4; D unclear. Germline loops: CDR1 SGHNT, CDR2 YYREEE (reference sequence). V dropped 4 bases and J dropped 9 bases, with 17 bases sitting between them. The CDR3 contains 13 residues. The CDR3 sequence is CASSLGPEGWQYF. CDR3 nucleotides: TGTGCCAGCAGCCTTGGGCCCGAAGGTTGGCAGTACTTC.

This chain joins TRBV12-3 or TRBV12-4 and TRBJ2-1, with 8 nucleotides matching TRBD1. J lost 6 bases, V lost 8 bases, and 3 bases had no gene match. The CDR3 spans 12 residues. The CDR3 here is CASGQGGNEQFF. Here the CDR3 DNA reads TGTGCCAGCGGACAGGGTGGCAATGAGCAGTTCTTC.

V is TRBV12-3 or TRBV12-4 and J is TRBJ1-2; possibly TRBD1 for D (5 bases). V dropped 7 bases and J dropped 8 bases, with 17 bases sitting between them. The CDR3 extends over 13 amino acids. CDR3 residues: CASILQGVGGYTF. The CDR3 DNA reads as TGTGCCAGCATACTACAAGGGGTGGGGGGCTACACCTTC.

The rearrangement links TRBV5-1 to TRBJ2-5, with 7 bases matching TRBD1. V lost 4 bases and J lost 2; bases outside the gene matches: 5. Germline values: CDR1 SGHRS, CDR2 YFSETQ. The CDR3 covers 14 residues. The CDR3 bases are TGCGCCAGCAGCCTCCGGGACAGACAAGAGACCCAGTACTTC. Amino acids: CASSLRDRQETQYF.

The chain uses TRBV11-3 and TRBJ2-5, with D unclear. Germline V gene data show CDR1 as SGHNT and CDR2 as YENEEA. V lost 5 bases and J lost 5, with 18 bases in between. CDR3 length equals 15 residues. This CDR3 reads CASSPPTGFTETQYF. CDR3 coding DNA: TGTGCCAGCAGCCCCCCGACTGGTTTCACGGAGACCCAGTACTTC.

The CDR3 reads CASSLFQGDTQYF. For the CDR3, the DNA is TGTGCCAGCAGCCTGTTTCAGGGTGATACGCAGTATTTT. The rearrangement joins TRBV12-3 or TRBV12-4 to TRBJ2-3, with D perhaps TRBD1 (5 bases). This CDR3 contains 13 residues. Trimming removed 6 bases from V and 6 bases from J, with 13 bases in between.

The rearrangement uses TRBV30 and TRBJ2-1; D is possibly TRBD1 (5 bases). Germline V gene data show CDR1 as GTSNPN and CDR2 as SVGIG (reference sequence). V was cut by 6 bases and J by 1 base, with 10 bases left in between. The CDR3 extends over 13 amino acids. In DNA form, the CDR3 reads TGTGCCTGCTCAGGGTTTTCCTACAATGAGCAGTTCTTC. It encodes CACSGFSYNEQFF.

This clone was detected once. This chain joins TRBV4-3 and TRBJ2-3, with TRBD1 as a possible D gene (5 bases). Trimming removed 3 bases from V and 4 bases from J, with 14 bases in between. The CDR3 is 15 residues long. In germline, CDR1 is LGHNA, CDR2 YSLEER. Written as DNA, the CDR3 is TGCGCCAGCAGCCAGGGGCAGGGTTACGCAGATACGCAGTATTTT. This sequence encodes CASSQGQGYADTQYF.

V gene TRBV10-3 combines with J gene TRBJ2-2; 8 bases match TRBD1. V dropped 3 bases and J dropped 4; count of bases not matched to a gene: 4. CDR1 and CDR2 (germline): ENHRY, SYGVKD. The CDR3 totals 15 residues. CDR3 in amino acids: CAISDLTGGTGELFF. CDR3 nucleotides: TGTGCCATCAGTGACCTCACAGGGGGCACCGGGGAGCTGTTTTTT.

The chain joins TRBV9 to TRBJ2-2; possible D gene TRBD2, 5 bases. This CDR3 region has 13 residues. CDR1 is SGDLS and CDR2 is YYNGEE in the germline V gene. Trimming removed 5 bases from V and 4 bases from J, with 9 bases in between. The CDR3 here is CASRPGSTGELFF. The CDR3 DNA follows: TGTGCCAGCAGACCGGGGAGCACCGGGGAGCTGTTTTTT.

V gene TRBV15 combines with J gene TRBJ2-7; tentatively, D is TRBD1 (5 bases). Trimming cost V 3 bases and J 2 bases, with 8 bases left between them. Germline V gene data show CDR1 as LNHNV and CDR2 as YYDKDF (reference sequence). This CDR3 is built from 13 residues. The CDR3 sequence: CATSRAGTYEQYV. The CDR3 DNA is TGTGCCACCAGCAGGGCAGGGACCTACGAGCAGTACGTC.

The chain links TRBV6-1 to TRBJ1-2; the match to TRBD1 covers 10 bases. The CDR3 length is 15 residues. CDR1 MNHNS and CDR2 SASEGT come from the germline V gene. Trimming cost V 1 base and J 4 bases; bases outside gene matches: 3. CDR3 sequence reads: CASSEGGTGAYGYTF. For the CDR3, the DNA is TGTGCCAGCAGTGAAGGGGGGACAGGGGCCTATGGCTACACCTTC.

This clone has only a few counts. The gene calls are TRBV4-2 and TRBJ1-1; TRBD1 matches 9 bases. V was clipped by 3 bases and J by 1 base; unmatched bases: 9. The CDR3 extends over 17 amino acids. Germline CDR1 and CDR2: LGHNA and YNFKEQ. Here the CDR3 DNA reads TGTGCCAGCAGCCAGGTGGGACAGGGCGGGGAGAACACTGAAGCTTTCTTT. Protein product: CASSQVGQGGENTEAFF.

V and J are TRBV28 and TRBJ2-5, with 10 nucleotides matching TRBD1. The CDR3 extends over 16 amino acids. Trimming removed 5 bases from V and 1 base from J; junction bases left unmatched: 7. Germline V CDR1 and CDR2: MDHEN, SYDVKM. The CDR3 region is CASSAAWDRGQETQYF. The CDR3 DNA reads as TGTGCCAGCAGTGCCGCCTGGGACAGGGGCCAAGAGACCCAGTACTTC.

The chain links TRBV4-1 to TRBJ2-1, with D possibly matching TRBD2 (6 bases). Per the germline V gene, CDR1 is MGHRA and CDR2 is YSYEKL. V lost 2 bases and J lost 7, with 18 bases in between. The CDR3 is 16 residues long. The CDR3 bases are TGCGCCAGCAGCCAATTGCGGAGGGCCAGGGAGAATGAGCAGTTCTTC. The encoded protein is CASSQLRRARENEQFF.

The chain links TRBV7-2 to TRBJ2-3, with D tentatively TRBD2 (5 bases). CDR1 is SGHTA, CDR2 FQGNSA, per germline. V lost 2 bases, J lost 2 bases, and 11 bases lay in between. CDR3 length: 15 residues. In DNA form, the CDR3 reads TGTGCCAGCAGCTTAAAAAGCGGCGTCACAGATACGCAGTATTTT. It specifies CASSLKSGVTDTQYF.

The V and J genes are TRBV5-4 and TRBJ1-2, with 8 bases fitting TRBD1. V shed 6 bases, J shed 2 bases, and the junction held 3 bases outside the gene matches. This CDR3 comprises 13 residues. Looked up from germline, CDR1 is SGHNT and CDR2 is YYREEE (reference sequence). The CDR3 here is CASNGQGNYGYTF. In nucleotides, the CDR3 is TGTGCCAGCAACGGACAGGGAAACTATGGCTACACCTTC.

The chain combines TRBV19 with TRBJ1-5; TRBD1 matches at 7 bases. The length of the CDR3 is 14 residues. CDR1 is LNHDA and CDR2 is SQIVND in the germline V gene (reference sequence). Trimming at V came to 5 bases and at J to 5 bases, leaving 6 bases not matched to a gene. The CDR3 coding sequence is TGTGCCAGTAGTCCAGGTCAGGGGGATCAGCCCCAGCATTTT. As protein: CASSPGQGDQPQHF.

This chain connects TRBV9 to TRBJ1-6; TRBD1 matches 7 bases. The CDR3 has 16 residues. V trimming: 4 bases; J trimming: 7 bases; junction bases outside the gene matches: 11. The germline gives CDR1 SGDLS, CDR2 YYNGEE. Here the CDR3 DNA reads TGTGCCAGCAGCCCTGGGGGACAGACCCAAAATTCACCCCTCCACTTT. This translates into CASSPGGQTQNSPLHF.

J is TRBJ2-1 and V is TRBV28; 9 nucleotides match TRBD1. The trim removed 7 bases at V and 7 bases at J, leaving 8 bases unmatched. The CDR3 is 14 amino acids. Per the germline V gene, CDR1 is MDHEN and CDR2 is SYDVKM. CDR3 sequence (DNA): TGTGCCAGCACGGCGGGACAGGGTTTTAATGAGCAGTTCTTC. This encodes CASTAGQGFNEQFF.

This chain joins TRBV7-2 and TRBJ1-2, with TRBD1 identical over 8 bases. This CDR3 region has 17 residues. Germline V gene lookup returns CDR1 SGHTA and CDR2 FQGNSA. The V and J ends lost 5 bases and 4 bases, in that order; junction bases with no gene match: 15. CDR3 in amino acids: CASSDQRTGRLSYGYTF. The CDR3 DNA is TGTGCCAGCAGCGACCAAAGGACAGGGAGGTTGAGCTATGGCTACACCTTC.

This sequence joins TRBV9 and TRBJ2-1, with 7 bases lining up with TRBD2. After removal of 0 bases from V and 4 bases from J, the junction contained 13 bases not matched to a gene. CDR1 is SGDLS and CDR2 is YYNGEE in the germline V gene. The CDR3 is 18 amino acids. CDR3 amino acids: CASSVVGGGTRGYNEQFF. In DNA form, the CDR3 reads TGTGCCAGCAGCGTAGTGGGGGGAGGGACCCGAGGGTACAATGAGCAGTTCTTC.